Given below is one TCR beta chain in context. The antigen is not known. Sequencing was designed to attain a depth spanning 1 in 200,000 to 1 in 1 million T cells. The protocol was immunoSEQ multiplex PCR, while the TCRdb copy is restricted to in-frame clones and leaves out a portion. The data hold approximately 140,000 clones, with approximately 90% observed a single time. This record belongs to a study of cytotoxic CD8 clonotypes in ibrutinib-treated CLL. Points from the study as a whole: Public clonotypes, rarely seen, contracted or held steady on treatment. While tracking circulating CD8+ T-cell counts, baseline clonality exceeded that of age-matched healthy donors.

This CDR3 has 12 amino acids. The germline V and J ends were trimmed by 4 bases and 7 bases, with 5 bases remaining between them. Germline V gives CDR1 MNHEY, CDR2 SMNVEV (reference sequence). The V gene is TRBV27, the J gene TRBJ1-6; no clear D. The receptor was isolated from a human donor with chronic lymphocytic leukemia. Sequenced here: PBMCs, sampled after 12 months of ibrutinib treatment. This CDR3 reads CASSYQNSPLHF. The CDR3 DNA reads TGTGCCAGCAGTTACCAAAATTCACCCCTCCACTTT.